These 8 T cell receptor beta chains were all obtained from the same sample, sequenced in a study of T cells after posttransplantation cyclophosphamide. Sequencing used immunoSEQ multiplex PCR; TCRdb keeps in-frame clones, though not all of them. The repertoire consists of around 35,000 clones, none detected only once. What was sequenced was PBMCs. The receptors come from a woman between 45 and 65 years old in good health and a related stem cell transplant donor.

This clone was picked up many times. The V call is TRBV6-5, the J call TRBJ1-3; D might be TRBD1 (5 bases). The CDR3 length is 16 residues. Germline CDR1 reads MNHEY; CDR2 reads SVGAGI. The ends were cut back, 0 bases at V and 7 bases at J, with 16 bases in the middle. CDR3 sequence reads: CASSYSTGGGGNTIYF. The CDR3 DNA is TGTGCCAGCAGTTACTCGACGGGGGGGGGAGGGAACACCATATATTTT.

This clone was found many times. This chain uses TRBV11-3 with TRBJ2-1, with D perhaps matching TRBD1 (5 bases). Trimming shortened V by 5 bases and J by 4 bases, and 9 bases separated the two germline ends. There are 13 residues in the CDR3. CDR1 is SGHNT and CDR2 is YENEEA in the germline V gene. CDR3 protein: CASSITGYNEQFF. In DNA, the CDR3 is TGTGCCAGCAGCATTACAGGATACAATGAGCAGTTCTTC. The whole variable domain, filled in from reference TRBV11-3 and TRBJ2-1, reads EAGVVQSPRYKIIEKKQPVAFWCNPISGHNTLYWYLQNLGQGPELLIRYENEEAVDDSQLPKDRFSAERLKGVDSTLKIQPAELGDSAVYLCASSITGYNEQFFGPGTRLTVL.

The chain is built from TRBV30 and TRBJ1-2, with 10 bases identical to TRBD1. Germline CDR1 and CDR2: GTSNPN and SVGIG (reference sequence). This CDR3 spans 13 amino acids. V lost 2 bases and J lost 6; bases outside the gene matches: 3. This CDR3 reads CAWSSGTGDGYTF. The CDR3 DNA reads TGTGCCTGGAGTTCTGGGACAGGGGATGGCTACACCTTC.

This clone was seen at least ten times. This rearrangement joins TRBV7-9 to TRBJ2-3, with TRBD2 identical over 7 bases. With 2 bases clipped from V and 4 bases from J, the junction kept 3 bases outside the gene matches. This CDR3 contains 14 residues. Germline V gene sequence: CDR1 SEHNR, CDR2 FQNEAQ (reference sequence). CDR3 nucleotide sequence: TGTGCCAGCAGCTTATCTGCGGGGGCAGATACGCAGTATTTT. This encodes CASSLSAGADTQYF.

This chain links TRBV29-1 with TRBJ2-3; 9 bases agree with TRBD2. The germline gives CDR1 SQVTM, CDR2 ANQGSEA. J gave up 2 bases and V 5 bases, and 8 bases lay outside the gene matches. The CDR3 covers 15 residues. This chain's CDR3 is CSVLSGRPYTDTQYF. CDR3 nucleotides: TGCAGCGTTCTCAGCGGGAGGCCATACACAGATACGCAGTATTTT.

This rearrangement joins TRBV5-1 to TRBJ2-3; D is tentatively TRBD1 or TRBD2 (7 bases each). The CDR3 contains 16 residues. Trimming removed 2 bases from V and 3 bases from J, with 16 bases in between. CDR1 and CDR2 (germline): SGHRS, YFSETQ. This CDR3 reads CASSLRQGGLTDTQYF. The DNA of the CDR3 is TGCGCCAGCAGCTTACGACAGGGAGGGTTAACAGATACGCAGTATTTT.

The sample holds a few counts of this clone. The DNA of the CDR3 is TGTGCCAGCAGCTTAGTGGGTCTAGCGGGAGCCGGCGAGACCCAGTACTTC. Residues: CASSLVGLAGAGETQYF. The chain joins TRBV7-8 to TRBJ2-5, with TRBD2 matching 10 bases. Germline loops: CDR1 SGHVS, CDR2 FQNEAQ. The J segment lost 5 bases and the V segment lost 1 base, leaving 10 bases of the junction unmatched. The CDR3 extends over 17 amino acids.

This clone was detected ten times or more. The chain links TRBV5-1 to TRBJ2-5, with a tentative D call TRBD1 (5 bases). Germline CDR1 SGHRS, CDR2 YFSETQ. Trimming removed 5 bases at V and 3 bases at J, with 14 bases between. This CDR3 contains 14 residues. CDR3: CASRSQGSKETQYF. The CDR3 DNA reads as TGCGCCAGCAGGTCCCAGGGTTCTAAAGAGACCCAGTACTTC.